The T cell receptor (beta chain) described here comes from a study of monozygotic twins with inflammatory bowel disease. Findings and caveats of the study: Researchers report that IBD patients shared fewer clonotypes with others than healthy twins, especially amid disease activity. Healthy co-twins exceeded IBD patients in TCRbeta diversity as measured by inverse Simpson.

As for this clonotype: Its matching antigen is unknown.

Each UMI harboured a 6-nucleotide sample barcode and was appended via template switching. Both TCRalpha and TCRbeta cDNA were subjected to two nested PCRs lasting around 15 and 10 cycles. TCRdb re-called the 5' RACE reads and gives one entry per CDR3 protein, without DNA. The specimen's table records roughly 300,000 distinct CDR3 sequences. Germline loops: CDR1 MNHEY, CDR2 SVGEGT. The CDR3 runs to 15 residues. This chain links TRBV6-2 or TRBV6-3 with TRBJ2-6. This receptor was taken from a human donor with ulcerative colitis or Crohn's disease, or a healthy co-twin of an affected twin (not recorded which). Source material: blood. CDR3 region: CASSFHPSGANVLTF.